This entry lists 10 T cell receptor beta chains sequenced from one sample in a study of blood T cell repertoires in COVID-19. Using immunoSEQ multiplex PCR, the repertoire was profiled, and TCRdb retains in-frame clones only, with some absent. Altogether some 90,000 clones are present, 80% being singletons, with the ten largest covering 10%. The sequenced sample was peripheral blood. These receptors came from a woman aged 70-85 years with acute or convalescent COVID-19.

The chain uses TRBV29-1 and TRBJ1-1, with a possible D match to TRBD1 (6 bases). This CDR3 region has 11 residues. The germline gives CDR1 SQVTM, CDR2 ANQGSEA. The V gene lost 8 bases and the J gene lost 3 bases, with 10 bases spanning the gap. CDR3 loop: CSTYRDTEAFF. The CDR3 nucleotides read TGCAGCACCTACAGGGACACTGAAGCTTTCTTT.

This clone has just one count. The gene calls are TRBV9 and TRBJ2-2; TRBD1 agrees at 11 bases. Germline CDR1 SGDLS, CDR2 YYNGEE. The CDR3 totals 14 residues. The junction had 7 bases not matched to a gene; V was cut back by 2 bases and J by 13 bases. This chain's CDR3 is CASSVRDRGIGLFF. CDR3 nucleotide sequence: TGTGCCAGCAGCGTCCGGGACAGGGGGATCGGGCTGTTTTTT.

The rearrangement uses TRBV5-4 and TRBJ2-1, with D perhaps TRBD1 (7 bases). The CDR3 extends over 14 amino acids. From germline, CDR1 is SGHNT and CDR2 YYREEE (reference sequence). Trimming took 10 bases from V and 2 from J, leaving 16 bases between them. CDR3 nucleotide sequence: TGTGCCGTTTGGAGGGGACAGACCTACAATGAGCAGTTCTTC. This codes for CAVWRGQTYNEQFF.

For the CDR3, the DNA is TGTGCCACCAGTGATTTGAGGGGACAGTCGACTTTCTTT. Encoded protein: CATSDLRGQSTFF. The rearrangement joins TRBV24-1 to TRBJ1-1, with 7 bases matching TRBD1. The trim removed 0 bases at V and 12 bases at J, leaving 6 bases unmatched. The CDR3 has 13 residues. CDR1 and CDR2 from the germline V gene are KGHDR and SFDVKD.

The V call is TRBV27, the J call TRBJ2-1, with 7 bases that match TRBD2. This CDR3 has 15 amino acids. Germline trimming cut 2 bases from V and 4 bases from J; bases unmatched to any gene: 5. Germline V gives CDR1 MNHEY, CDR2 SMNVEV (reference sequence). In DNA, the CDR3 is TGTGCCAGCAGTTTAACGGGGGGATCTTACAATGAGCAGTTCTTC. This translates into CASSLTGGSYNEQFF.

The rearrangement links TRBV27 to TRBJ2-7; D perhaps matches TRBD2 (5 bases). The germline V gene encodes CDR1 MNHEY and CDR2 SMNVEV (reference sequence). The CDR3 is 13 residues long. Trimming removed 3 bases at V and 2 bases at J, with 8 bases between. The CDR3 loop reads CASSLAGTYEQYF. Written as DNA, the CDR3 is TGTGCCAGCAGTTTGGCCGGGACCTACGAGCAGTACTTC.

This chain connects TRBV19 to TRBJ1-2; D call uncertain. Germline V lookup: CDR1 LNHDA, CDR2 SQIVND (reference sequence). Trimming removed 4 bases from V and 4 bases from J, with 16 bases in between. CDR3 length equals 15 residues. In DNA form, the CDR3 reads TGTGCCAGTAGTACCTCCGGGTCTCCCCCCTATGGCTACACCTTC. Amino acid sequence: CASSTSGSPPYGYTF.

The rearrangement joins TRBV30 to TRBJ2-2; TRBD1 aligns across 9 bases. This CDR3 comprises 15 residues. Germline V lookup: CDR1 GTSNPN, CDR2 SVGIG (reference sequence). The trim removed 3 bases at V and 4 bases at J, leaving 6 bases unmatched. CDR3 in amino acids: CAWRRPGQGTGELFF. CDR3 nucleotides: TGTGCCTGGAGGCGACCGGGACAGGGCACCGGGGAGCTGTTTTTT.

The genes are TRBV19 and TRBJ1-2; 7 nucleotides align to TRBD1. Germline V gene lookup returns CDR1 LNHDA and CDR2 SQIVND (reference sequence). This CDR3 is 14 amino acids long. Losses at the gene ends were 10 bases for V and 3 bases for J; bases not matched to a gene: 11. The CDR3 sequence: CATQRQGLHYGYTF. CDR3 sequence (DNA): TGTGCCACCCAAAGACAGGGTTTGCACTATGGCTACACCTTC.

This chain uses TRBV19 with TRBJ2-5; D call uncertain. CDR1 LNHDA and CDR2 SQIVND come from the germline V gene (reference sequence). The CDR3 sequence is 11 residues long. Trimming left V 3 bases short and J 5 bases short, with 4 bases between. Here the CDR3 reads CASSMEETQYF. Here the CDR3 DNA reads TGTGCCAGTAGTATGGAGGAGACCCAGTACTTC.